This is a list of T cell receptor beta chains from one sample in a study of cytomegalovirus exposure and HLA in healthy donors. Clones were sequenced by immunoSEQ multiplex PCR, and TCRdb holds only the in-frame ones, with some missing. The data contain roughly 120,000 clones, around 80% of them singletons. The sequencing sample was made of PBMCs. Every receptor here comes from a woman between 35 and 50 years old in good health and CMV-seropositive. CDR3s include the opening cysteine and the closing phenylalanine or tryptophan. Fields, in order: D gene, CDR3 length, clone size, V gene, J gene, CDR3 DNA, CDR3 protein. A D gene is named only where the DNA matches it firmly. Size tells how often a clone was seen (once, few, many) or the class of an expanded clone, and some rows leave it out.

>.|15|.|TRBV30|TRBJ2-1
TGTGCCTGGAGGGGTGGAGGTAGCTCCTACAATGAGCAGTTCTTC
CAWRGGGSSYNEQFF
>TRBD1|16|once|TRBV25-1|TRBJ1-2
TGTGCCAGCAGTGATGTCGGGACAGGGGGTTTAGGCGGCTACACCTTC
CASSDVGTGGLGGYTF
>TRBD2|18|.|TRBV4-2|TRBJ2-7
TGTGCCAGCAGCCAAGCGTCTAGCGGGAGCGTTATCTCCTACGAGCAGTACTTC
CASSQASSGSVISYEQYF
>.|18|.|TRBV11-1|TRBJ2-5
TGTGCCAGCAGCCCGGGGACATTCGGTGCACAAGAGCAGGAGACCCAGTACTTC
CASSPGTFGAQEQETQYF
>.|12|few|TRBV29-1|TRBJ2-7
TGCAGCGCCGAGACAGGACCCTACGAGCAGTACTTC
CSAETGPYEQYF
>TRBD2|15|.|TRBV6-5|TRBJ2-7
TGTGCCAGCAGTTCGACTAGCGGGAGGGCTCACGAGCAGTACTTC
CASSSTSGRAHEQYF
>.|12|.|TRBV6-1|TRBJ1-1
TGTGCCAGCAGCCTTGGGACACTCGAGGCTTTCTTT
CASSLGTLEAFF
>TRBD2|16|.|TRBV7-2|TRBJ2-5
TGTGCCAGCAGCGGTGATAGCGGGAGGGCCTATGAGACCCAGTACTTC
CASSGDSGRAYETQYF
>.|13|few|TRBV11-3|TRBJ1-1
TGTGCCAGCAGCTTAGCGTATCGGGGAGAAGCTTTCTTT
CASSLAYRGEAFF
>.|14|.|TRBV13|TRBJ2-1
TGTGCCAGCAGCTTCGGTAGCCCTGGCGATGAGCAGTTCTTC
CASSFGSPGDEQFF
>TRBD2|14|.|TRBV5-4|TRBJ2-3
TGTGCCAGCAGTAGACGGGGGGGCACAGATACGCAGTATTTT
CASSRRGGTDTQYF
>TRBD2|15|.|TRBV6-1|TRBJ2-7
TGTGCCAGCAGTGAGCTTGGGACTAGCGGGAGCCGGGAGTACTTC
CASSELGTSGSREYF
>TRBD1|17|.|TRBV5-1|TRBJ1-2
TGCGCCAGCAGTTTGACCGGCGGGACAGCGTCGTCCTATGGCTACACCTTC
CASSLTGGTASSYGYTF
>.|14|.|TRBV29-1|TRBJ2-7
TGCAGCGTTGAAGATTATGGCGGGGCTGGCGAGCAGTACTTC
CSVEDYGGAGEQYF
>TRBD1|14|.|TRBV7-9|TRBJ2-7
TGTGCCAGCAGCCCTATCCGGGACAGGGCCGAGCAGTACTTC
CASSPIRDRAEQYF
>TRBD1|16|.|TRBV27|TRBJ1-2
TGTGCCAGCAGTTTATACGGACAGGGTGGTAACTATGGCTACACCTTC
CASSLYGQGGNYGYTF
>TRBD2|15|.|TRBV2|TRBJ2-1
TGTGCCAGCAGCTCGACTAGCGGGAGACCCAATGAGCAGTTCTTC
CASSSTSGRPNEQFF
>.|13|.|TRBV7-3|TRBJ1-1
TGCCCTCGATTGGGGCGGCAGAACACTGAAGCTTTCTTT
CPRLGRQNTEAFF
>TRBD2|17|.|TRBV4-2|TRBJ2-3
TGTGCCAGCAGCCATCCAGTAGCGGGAACGGGGCCAGATACGCAGTATTTT
CASSHPVAGTGPDTQYF
>.|14|.|TRBV5-1|TRBJ1-1
TGCGCCAGCAGCCCCTCTGTGGGGGACACTGAAGCCTTCTTT
CASSPSVGDTEAFF
>.|15|.|TRBV7-3|TRBJ1-1
TGTGCCAGCAGCCCCACTGGGCTGGCTGACACTGAAGCTTTCTTT
CASSPTGLADTEAFF
>.|13|.|TRBV7-8|TRBJ2-2
TGTGCCAGCAGCCCCCAGCGGGCCGGGGAGCTGTTTTTT
CASSPQRAGELFF
>TRBD2|12|.|TRBV29-1|TRBJ2-7
TGCAGCGTTGCAGCGGGAGCCCTTGAGCAGTACTTC
CSVAAGALEQYF
>.|16|.|TRBV7-2|TRBJ1-3
TGTGCCAGCAGCTTAGAACGGTCGAGCTCTGGAAACACCATATATTTT
CASSLERSSSGNTIYF
>TRBD1|13|.|TRBV27|TRBJ2-7
TGTGCCAGCACCGGACAGGGGAAAAACGAGCAGTACTTC
CASTGQGKNEQYF
>TRBD2|13|.|TRBV11-2|TRBJ2-7
TGTGCCAGCAGCTTAGGACGGGGGGACGAGCAGTACTTC
CASSLGRGDEQYF